This T cell receptor beta chain was sequenced in a study of OX40 agonist ivuxolimab in advanced cancers. About the research overall: Ivuxolimab, an agonist antibody against OX40 (CD134), was given to patients. Having had anti-PD-1, anti-PD-L1 or anti-CTLA-4 therapy before was allowed, and roughly 38% had some. General study results and limits: CD4+ and CD8+ T cells in blood underwent clonal expansion by week 6 at 0.1 to 3.0 mg/kg.

A word on this clone: Its matching antigen is unknown.

Method: immunoSEQ multiplex PCR; TCRdb's copy keeps in-frame clones and lacks some. Here the sample spans more than 30,000 clones, 88% being singletons. This clonotype was sampled from an adult with an advanced solid tumor such as melanoma, head and neck, liver or kidney cancer. Sequencing used CD4+ or CD8+ T cells sorted from blood, obtained in a trial of the OX40 agonist ivuxolimab.

The CDR3 DNA reads TGTGCCAGTAGTATCGGGACGGGGGAAAGTGGGAGAAAAAACATTCAGTACTTC. Translating it yields CASSIGTGESGRKNIQYF. This chain links TRBV19 with TRBJ2-4, with D possibly TRBD2 on 6 matching bases. Trimming took 3 bases from V and 4 from J, leaving 22 bases between them. This CDR3 comprises 18 residues. Germline V gives CDR1 LNHDA, CDR2 SQIVND (reference sequence).